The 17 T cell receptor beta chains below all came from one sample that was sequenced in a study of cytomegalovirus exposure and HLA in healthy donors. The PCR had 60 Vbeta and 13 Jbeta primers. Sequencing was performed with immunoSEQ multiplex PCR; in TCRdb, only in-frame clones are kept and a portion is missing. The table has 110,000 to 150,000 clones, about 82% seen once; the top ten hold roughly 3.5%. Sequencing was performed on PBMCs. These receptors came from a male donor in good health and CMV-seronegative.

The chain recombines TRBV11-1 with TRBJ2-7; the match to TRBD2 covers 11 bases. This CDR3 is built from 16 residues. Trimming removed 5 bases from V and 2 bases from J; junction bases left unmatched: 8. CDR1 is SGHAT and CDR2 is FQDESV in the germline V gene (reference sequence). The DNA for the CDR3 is TGTGCCAGCAGCAAAGGGACTAGCGGTACTACCTACGAGCAGTACTTC. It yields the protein CASSKGTSGTTYEQYF. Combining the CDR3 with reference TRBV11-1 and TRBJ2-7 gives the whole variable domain EAEVAQSPRYKITEKSQAVAFWCDPISGHATLYWYRQILGQGPELLVQFQDESVVDDSQLPKDRFSAERLKGVDSTLKIQPAELGDSAMYLCASSKGTSGTTYEQYFGPGTRLTVT.

The CDR3 DNA follows: TGTGCCAGCAGCGTAGCTTCGGCGGGGACGACCGGGGAGCTGTTTTTT. It encodes CASSVASAGTTGELFF. The V call is TRBV9, the J call TRBJ2-2; possibly TRBD2 for D (6 bases). Germline lookup yields CDR1 SGDLS and CDR2 YYNGEE. Trimming cost V 0 bases and J 5 bases, with 14 bases left between them. The CDR3 contains 16 residues.

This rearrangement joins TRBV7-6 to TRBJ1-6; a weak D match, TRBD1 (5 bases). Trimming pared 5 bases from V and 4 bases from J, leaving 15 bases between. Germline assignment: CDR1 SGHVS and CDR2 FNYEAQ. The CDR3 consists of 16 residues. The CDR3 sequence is CASSPAGGRYNSPLHF. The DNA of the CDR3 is TGTGCCAGCAGCCCAGCGGGGGGGAGGTATAATTCACCCCTCCACTTT.

The CDR3 DNA reads as TGTGCCAGCATTGACACGTTGATCGGCACCGGGGAGCTGTTTTTT. Encoded protein: CASIDTLIGTGELFF. V usage is TRBV28 and J usage is TRBJ2-2; no reliable D call. The CDR3 has 15 amino acids. V shed 7 bases and J shed 4 bases, with 16 bases lying between them. The germline CDR1 and CDR2 sequences are MDHEN and SYDVKM.

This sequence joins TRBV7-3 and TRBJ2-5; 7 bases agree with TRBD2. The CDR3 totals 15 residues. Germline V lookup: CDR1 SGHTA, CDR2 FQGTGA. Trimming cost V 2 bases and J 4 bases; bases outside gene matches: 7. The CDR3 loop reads CASSLAGDYGETQYF. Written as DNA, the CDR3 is TGTGCCAGCAGCTTAGCGGGAGACTATGGAGAGACCCAGTACTTC.

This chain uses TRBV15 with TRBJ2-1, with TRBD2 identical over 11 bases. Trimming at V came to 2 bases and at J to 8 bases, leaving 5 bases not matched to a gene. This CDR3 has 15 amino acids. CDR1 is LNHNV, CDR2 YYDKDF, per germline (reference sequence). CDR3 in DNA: TGTGCCACCAGCAGAATGACTAGCGGGATCCATGAGCAGTTCTTC. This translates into CATSRMTSGIHEQFF.

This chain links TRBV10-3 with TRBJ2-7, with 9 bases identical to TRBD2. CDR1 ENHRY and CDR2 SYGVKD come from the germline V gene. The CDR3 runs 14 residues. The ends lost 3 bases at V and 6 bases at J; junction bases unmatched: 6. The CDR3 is CAISEGLAGSEQYF. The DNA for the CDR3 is TGTGCCATCAGTGAAGGGCTAGCGGGGTCCGAGCAGTACTTC.

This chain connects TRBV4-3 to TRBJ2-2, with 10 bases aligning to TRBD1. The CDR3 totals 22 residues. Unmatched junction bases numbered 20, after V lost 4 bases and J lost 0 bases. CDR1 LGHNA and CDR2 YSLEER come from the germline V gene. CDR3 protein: CASSLHLGDGTGAISNTGELFF. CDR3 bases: TGCGCCAGCAGCCTACACCTAGGGGATGGGACAGGGGCCATATCGAACACCGGGGAGCTGTTTTTT.

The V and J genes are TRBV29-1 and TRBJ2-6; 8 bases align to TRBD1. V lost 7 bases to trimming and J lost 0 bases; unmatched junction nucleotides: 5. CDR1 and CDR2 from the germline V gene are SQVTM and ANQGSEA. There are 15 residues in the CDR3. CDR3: CSGWTGSSGANVLTF. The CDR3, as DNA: TGCAGCGGGTGGACAGGGTCCTCTGGGGCCAACGTCCTGACTTTC.

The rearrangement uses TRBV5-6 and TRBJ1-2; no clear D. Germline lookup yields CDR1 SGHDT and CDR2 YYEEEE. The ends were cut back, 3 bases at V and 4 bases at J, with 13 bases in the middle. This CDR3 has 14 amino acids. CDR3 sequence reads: CASSSPYPSYGYTF. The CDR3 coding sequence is TGTGCCAGCAGCTCCCCTTACCCCAGCTATGGCTACACCTTC.

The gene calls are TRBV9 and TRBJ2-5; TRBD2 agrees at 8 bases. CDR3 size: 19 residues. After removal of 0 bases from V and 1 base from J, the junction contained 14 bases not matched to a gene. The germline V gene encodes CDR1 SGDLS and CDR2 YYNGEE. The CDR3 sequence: CASSVDGGVGGLLQETQYF. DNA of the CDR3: TGTGCCAGCAGCGTAGACGGGGGGGTTGGGGGACTACTCCAAGAGACCCAGTACTTC.

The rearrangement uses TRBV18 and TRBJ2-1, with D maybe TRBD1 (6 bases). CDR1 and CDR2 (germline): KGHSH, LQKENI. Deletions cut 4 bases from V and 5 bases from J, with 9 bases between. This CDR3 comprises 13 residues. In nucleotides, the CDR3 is TGTGCCAGCTCACTGGGACACGACAATGAGCAGTTCTTC. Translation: CASSLGHDNEQFF.

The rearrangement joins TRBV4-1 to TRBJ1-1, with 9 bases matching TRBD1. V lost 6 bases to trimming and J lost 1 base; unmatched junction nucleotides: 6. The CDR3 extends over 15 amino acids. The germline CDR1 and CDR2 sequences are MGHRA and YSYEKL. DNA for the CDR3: TGCGCCAGCAGTACAGACAGGGGGAGGAACACTGAAGCTTTCTTT. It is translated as CASSTDRGRNTEAFF.

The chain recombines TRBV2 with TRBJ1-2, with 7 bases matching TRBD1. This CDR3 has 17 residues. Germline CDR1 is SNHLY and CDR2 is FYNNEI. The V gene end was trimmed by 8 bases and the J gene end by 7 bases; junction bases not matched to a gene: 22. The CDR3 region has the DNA TGTGCCAGCGCTCCCCGGGACAGCGCCCACCGCTTTTGTGGCTACACCTTC. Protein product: CASAPRDSAHRFCGYTF.

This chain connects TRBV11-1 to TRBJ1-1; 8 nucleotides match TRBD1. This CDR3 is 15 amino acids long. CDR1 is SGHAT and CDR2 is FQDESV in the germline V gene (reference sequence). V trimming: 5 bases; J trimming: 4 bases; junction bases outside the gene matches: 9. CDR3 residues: CASSLDRGRCTEAFF. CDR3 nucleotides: TGTGCCAGCAGCCTTGACAGGGGACGGTGCACTGAAGCTTTCTTT.

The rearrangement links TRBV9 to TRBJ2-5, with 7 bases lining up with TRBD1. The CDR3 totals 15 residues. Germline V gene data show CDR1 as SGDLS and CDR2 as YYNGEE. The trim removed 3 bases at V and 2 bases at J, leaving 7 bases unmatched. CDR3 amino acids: CASSEMDRNQETQYF. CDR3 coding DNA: TGTGCCAGCAGCGAGATGGACAGGAATCAAGAGACCCAGTACTTC.

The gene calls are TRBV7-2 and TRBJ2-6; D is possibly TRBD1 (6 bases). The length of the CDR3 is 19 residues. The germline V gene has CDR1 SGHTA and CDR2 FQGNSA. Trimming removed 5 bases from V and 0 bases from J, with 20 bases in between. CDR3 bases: TGTGCCAGCAGCCGAGATGACTGGGGGCTGGACTCTGGGGCCAACGTCCTGACTTTC. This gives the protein CASSRDDWGLDSGANVLTF.